The following is a T cell receptor beta chain sequence with its context. With a far larger clone one base away, a read error is the likely cause. With TRAV- and TRBV-specific primers, first-strand cDNA was made, covering the alpha and beta chains. With a constant-region primer and a V-primer adapter, TCRs were subjected to roughly 18 PCR cycles of amplification. mRNA, once isolated, was amplified by in vitro transcription. Via MiXCR, TCRdb re-called the reads, giving one row per CDR3 protein. The table has around 100,000 distinct CDR3 sequences, around a fifth seen once. The source of the sample is a study of low-dose radiotherapy and immunotherapy resistance in tumors. As for the study in general: Intravenous ipilimumab 1 mg/kg every six weeks was given with nivolumab 240 mg every two weeks.

The CDR3 has 14 amino acids. Germline V lookup: CDR1 SGHRS, CDR2 YFSETQ. Described time point: after trial treatment. Indicated treatment: LDRT plus nivolumab, ipilimumab, low-dose cyclophosphamide and aspirin (RACIN trial). As their treatment, donors received nivolumab, ipilimumab, aspirin, low-dose cyclophosphamide and low-dose radiotherapy. The TCR sequence derives from a female donor with ovarian cancer. The J gene is TRBJ1-1, the V gene TRBV5-1; D is unresolved. Source: PBMCs, taken after low-dose radiotherapy plus immunotherapy. CDR3 bases: TGTGCCAGCAGCTTGGTCCCCGGGAAAACTGAAGCTTTCTTT. Its translation is CASSLVPGKTEAFF.